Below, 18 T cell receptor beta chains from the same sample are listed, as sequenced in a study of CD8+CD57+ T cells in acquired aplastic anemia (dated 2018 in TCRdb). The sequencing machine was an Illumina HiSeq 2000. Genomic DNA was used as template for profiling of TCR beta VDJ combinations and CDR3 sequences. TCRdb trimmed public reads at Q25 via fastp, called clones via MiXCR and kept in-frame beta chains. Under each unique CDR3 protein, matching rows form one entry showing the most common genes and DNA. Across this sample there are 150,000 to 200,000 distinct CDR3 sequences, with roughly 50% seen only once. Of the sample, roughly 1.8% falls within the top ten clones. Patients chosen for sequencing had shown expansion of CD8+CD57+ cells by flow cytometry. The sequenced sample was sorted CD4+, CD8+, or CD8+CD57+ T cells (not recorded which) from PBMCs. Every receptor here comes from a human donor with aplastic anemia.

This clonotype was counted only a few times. The CDR3 nucleotides read TGTGCCACCAGTGATTTGAGGGGTGGAGAGACCCAGTACTTC. This translates into CATSDLRGGETQYF. The chain carries TRBV24-1 and TRBJ2-5; a possible D gene is TRBD1 (5 bases). This CDR3 is 14 amino acids long. The germline V gene has CDR1 KGHDR and CDR2 SFDVKD. Between the trimmed V and J ends, which lost 0 bases and 4 bases, there was a span of 8 bases.

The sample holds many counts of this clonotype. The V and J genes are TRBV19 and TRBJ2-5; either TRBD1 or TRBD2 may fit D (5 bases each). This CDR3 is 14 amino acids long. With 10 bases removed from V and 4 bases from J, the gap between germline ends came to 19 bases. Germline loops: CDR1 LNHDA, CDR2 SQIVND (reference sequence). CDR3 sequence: CATGSFSGRETQYF. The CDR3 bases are TGTGCCACCGGGTCGTTCTCAGGGAGAGAGACCCAGTACTTC. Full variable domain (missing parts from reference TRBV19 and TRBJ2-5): DGGITQSPKYLFRKEGQNVTLSCEQNLNHDAMYWYRQDPGQGLRLIYYSQIVNDFQKGDIAEGYSVSREKKESFPLTVTSAQKNPTAFYLCATGSFSGRETQYFGPGTRLLVL.

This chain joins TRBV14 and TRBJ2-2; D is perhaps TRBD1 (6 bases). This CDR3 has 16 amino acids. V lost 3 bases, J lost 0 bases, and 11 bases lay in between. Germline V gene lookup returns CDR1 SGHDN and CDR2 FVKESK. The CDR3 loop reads CASSHVNRANTGELFF. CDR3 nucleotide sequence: TGTGCCAGCAGCCACGTAAACAGGGCGAACACCGGGGAGCTGTTTTTT.

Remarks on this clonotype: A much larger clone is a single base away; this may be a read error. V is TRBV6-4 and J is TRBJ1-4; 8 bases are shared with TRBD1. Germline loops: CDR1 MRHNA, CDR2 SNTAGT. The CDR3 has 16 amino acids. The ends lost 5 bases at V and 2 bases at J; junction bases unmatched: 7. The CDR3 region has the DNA TGTGCCAGCAGTCCCGGACAGGGTTCCACTAATGAAAAACTGTTTTTT. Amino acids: CASSPGQGSTNEKLFF.

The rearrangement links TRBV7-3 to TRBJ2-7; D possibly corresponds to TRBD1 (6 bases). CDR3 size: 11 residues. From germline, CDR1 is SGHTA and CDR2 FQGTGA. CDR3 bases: TGCGCCAGCGGACAGACCTACGAGCAGTACGTC. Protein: CASGQTYEQYV.

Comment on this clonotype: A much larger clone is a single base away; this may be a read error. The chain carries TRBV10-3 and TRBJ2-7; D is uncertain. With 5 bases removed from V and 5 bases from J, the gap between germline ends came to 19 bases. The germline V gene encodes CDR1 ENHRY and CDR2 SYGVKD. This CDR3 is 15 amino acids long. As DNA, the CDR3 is TGTGCCATCAGTTATAGCCCCGAGTTGGGAAACGAGCAGTACTTC. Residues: CAISYSPELGNEQYF.

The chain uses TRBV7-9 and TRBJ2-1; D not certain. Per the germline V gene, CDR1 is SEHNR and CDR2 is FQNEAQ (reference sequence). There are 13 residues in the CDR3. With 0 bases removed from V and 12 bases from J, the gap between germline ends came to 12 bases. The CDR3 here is CASSLAGDLGQFF. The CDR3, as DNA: TGTGCCAGCAGCTTAGCCGGAGACCTGGGGCAGTTCTTC.

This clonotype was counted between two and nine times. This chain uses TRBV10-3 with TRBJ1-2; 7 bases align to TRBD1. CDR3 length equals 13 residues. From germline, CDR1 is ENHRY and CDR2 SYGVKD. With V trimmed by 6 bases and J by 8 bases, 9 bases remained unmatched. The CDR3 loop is CAISLDRVGGYTF. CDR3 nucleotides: TGTGCCATCAGCTTAGACAGGGTTGGAGGCTACACCTTC.

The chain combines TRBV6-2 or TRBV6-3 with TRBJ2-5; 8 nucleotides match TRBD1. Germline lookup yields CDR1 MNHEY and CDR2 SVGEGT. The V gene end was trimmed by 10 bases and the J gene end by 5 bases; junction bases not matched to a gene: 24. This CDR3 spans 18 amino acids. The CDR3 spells CATVHGTGLIGGRETQYF. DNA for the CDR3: TGTGCCACTGTTCACGGGACAGGATTGATTGGGGGCAGGGAGACCCAGTACTTC.

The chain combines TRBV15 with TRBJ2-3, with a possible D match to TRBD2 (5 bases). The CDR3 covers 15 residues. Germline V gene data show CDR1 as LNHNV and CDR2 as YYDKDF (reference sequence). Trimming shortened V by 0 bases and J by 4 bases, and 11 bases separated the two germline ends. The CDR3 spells CATSRDYAGADTQYF. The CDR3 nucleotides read TGTGCCACCAGCAGAGATTATGCGGGCGCAGATACGCAGTATTTT.

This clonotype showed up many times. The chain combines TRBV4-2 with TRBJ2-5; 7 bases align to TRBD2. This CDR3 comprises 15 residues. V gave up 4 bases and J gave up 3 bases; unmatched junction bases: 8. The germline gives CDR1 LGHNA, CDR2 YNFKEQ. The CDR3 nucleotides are TGTGCCAGCAGCCGTAGCTGGACTAGGGAAGAGACCCAGTACTTC. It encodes CASSRSWTREETQYF.

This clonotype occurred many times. This CDR3 reads CSARDRSAGGVSGANVLTF. CDR3 DNA sequence: TGCAGTGCTAGAGATAGGTCCGCAGGGGGAGTTTCTGGGGCCAACGTCCTGACTTTC. The V gene is TRBV20-1, the J gene TRBJ2-6, with 7 bases lining up with TRBD1. CDR3 length: 19 residues. Germline CDR1 reads DFQATT; CDR2 reads SNEGSKA (reference sequence). Germline trimming cut 0 bases from V and 1 base from J; bases unmatched to any gene: 12.

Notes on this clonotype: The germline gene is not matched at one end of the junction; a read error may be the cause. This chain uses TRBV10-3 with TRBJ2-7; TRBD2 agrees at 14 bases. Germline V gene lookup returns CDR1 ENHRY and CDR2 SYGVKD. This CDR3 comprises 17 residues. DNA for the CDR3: TGTGCCAGCAGTTACCATCCGGGACTAGCGGGAGCCTACGAGCAGTACTTC. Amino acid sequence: CASSYHPGLAGAYEQYF.

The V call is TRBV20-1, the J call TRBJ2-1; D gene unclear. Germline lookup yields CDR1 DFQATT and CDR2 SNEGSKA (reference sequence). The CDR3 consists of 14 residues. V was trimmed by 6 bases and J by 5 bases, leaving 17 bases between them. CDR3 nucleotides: TGCAGTGCCCCCGGCAGGACCAGTAACAATGAGCAGTTCTTC. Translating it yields CSAPGRTSNNEQFF.

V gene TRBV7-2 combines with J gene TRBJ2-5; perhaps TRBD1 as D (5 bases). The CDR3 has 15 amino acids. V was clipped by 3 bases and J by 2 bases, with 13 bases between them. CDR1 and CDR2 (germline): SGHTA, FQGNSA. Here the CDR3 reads CASSFSREKQETQYF. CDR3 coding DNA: TGTGCCAGCAGCTTTAGCAGGGAAAAGCAAGAGACCCAGTACTTC. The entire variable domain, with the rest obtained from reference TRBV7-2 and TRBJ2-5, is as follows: GAGVSQSPSNKVTEKGKDVELRCDPISGHTALYWYRQSLGQGLEFLIYFQGNSAPDKSGLPSDRFSAERTGGSVSTLTIQRTQQEDSAVYLCASSFSREKQETQYFGPGTRLLVL.

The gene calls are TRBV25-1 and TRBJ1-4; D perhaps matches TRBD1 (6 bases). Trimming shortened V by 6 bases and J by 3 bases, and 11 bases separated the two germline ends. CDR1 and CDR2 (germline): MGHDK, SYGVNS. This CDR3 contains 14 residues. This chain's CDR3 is CASREQGPNEKLFF. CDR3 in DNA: TGTGCCAGCAGGGAACAGGGACCTAATGAAAAACTGTTTTTT.

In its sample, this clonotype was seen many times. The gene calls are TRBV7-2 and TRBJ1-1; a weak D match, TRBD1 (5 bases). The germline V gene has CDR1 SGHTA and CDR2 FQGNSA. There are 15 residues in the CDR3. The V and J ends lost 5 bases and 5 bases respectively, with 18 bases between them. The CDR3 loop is CASSRGSGRHTEAFF. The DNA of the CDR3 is TGTGCCAGCAGCCGCGGTTCAGGGCGGCATACTGAAGCTTTCTTT.

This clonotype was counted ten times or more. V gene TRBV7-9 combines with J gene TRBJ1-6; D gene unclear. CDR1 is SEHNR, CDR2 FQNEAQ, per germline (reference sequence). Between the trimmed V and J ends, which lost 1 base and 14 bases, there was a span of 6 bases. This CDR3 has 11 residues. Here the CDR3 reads CASSLDKALHF. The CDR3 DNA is TGTGCCAGCAGCTTAGATAAGGCCCTCCACTTT.